What follows are 32 T cell receptor beta chains derived from one specimen sequenced in a study of identical twins. TCRdb reanalysed the 5' RACE reads using MiXCR and keeps one entry per CDR3 protein. This repertoire shows around 510,000 distinct CDR3 sequences, roughly an eighth found once; its top ten account for 0.95% to 1%. The same sample was also studied in work on yellow fever vaccine responses in identical twins.

The material sequenced was CD4+ T cells sorted from blood. The source of these receptors is a young woman in good health.

Written as DNA, the CDR3 is TGTGCCAGCAGCTTCGGCAGCGCGAACACCGGGGAGCTGTTTTTT. Amino acid sequence: CASSFGSANTGELFF. The chain combines TRBV7-9 with TRBJ2-2; D not resolved. The CDR3 is 15 amino acids. Germline-derived CDR1 and CDR2 are SEHNR and FQNEAQ (reference sequence). V lost 3 bases and J 0 bases, leaving 8 bases between the germline ends.

This rearrangement joins TRBV18 to TRBJ2-1; D gene ambiguous. CDR1 KGHSH and CDR2 LQKENI come from the germline V gene. V was trimmed by 3 bases and J by 12 bases, leaving 18 bases between them. This CDR3 has 14 residues. The CDR3 loop is CASSPDHSDGAQFF. CDR3 DNA: TGTGCCAGCTCACCGGATCATAGTGATGGCGCGCAGTTCTTC.

This chain links TRBV5-1 with TRBJ2-1; 9 bases are shared with TRBD2. Losses at the gene ends were 3 bases for V and 7 bases for J; bases not matched to a gene: 5. This CDR3 is built from 14 residues. The germline V gene encodes CDR1 SGHRS and CDR2 YFSETQ. For the CDR3, the DNA is TGCGCCAGCAGCTCGGTAGCGGGAGTGAATGAGCAGTTCTTC. It translates to CASSSVAGVNEQFF. The whole variable domain, filled in from reference TRBV5-1 and TRBJ2-1, reads KAGVTQTPRYLIKTRGQQVTLSCSPISGHRSVSWYQQTPGQGLQFLFEYFSETQRNKGNFPGRFSGRQFSNSRSEMNVSTLELGDSALYLCASSSVAGVNEQFFGPGTRLTVL.

The rearrangement links TRBV9 to TRBJ2-3, with 10 bases lining up with TRBD2. The CDR3 extends over 16 amino acids. Germline trimming cut 0 bases from V and 2 bases from J; bases unmatched to any gene: 3. Germline V lookup: CDR1 SGDLS, CDR2 YYNGEE. CDR3 bases: TGTGCCAGCAGCGTAGGCACTAGCGGGGCCACAGATACGCAGTATTTT. Protein sequence: CASSVGTSGATDTQYF.

This clonotype was seen only a few times. The rearrangement links TRBV7-2 to TRBJ2-7; 7 nucleotides match TRBD2. This CDR3 spans 15 amino acids. V was clipped by 5 bases and J by 3 bases; unmatched bases: 10. CDR1 SGHTA and CDR2 FQGNSA come from the germline V gene. The CDR3 sequence is CASSRSGLADYEQYF. CDR3 bases: TGTGCCAGCAGCCGCTCCGGGCTAGCGGACTACGAGCAGTACTTC.

This clonotype was seen a few times. The chain recombines TRBV6-1 with TRBJ1-3, with 9 nucleotides matching TRBD1. V gave up 7 bases and J gave up 4 bases; unmatched junction bases: 11. Germline CDR1 MNHNS, CDR2 SASEGT. The CDR3 is made up of 16 amino acids. CDR3 sequence (DNA): TGTGCCAGCAATACTGGGACAGGGCCCCCCGGAAACACCATATATTTT. Translated: CASNTGTGPPGNTIYF.

There are many counts of this clonotype. V is TRBV7-2 and J is TRBJ2-3; 12 bases line up with TRBD2. The CDR3 is made up of 15 amino acids. The V gene end was trimmed by 5 bases and the J gene end by 4 bases; junction bases not matched to a gene: 4. Looked up from germline, CDR1 is SGHTA and CDR2 is FQGNSA. CDR3 in amino acids: CASSPTSGGADTQYF. The CDR3 DNA is TGTGCCAGCAGCCCGACTAGCGGGGGCGCAGATACGCAGTATTTT.

The V gene is TRBV5-8, the J gene TRBJ2-6, with TRBD1 as a possible D gene (6 bases). CDR1 and CDR2 (germline): SGHTS, YDEGEE. V was clipped by 1 base and J by 0 bases, with 8 bases between them. CDR3 length: 16 residues. In nucleotides, the CDR3 is TGTGCCAGCAGCTTGACAGGGCACTCTGGGGCCAACGTCCTGACTTTC. This gives the protein CASSLTGHSGANVLTF.

J is TRBJ2-1 and V is TRBV4-1; a weak D match, TRBD1 (5 bases). V was trimmed by 4 bases and J by 7 bases, leaving 14 bases between them. Germline V lookup: CDR1 MGHRA, CDR2 YSYEKL. This CDR3 has 14 residues. DNA for the CDR3: TGCGCCAGCAGCCTCGGACACCCTCGGAATGAGCAGTTCTTC. Amino acids: CASSLGHPRNEQFF.

The table lists this clonotype with a few counts. The chain couples TRBV5-6 to TRBJ2-1, with a tentative D call TRBD2 (6 bases). V lost 2 bases and J 10 bases, leaving 19 bases between the germline ends. The germline V gene has CDR1 SGHDT and CDR2 YYEEEE. This CDR3 region has 15 residues. CDR3 loop: CASSFGGRGRGEQFF. For the CDR3, the DNA is TGTGCCAGCAGCTTTGGTGGACGGGGTCGGGGGGAGCAGTTCTTC.

This clonotype was seen once. CDR3 in DNA: TGTGCCAGCAGCGGCCCGGGACAGATCTACAATGAGCAGTTCTTC. This encodes CASSGPGQIYNEQFF. This chain connects TRBV7-2 to TRBJ2-1; 7 bases are shared with TRBD1. This CDR3 region has 15 residues. In germline, CDR1 is SGHTA, CDR2 FQGNSA. V trimming: 5 bases; J trimming: 3 bases; junction bases outside the gene matches: 7.

This clonotype was counted at least ten times. CDR3 sequence reads: CASSQGREYYEQYF. The CDR3 region has the DNA TGTGCCAGCAGCCAAGGGCGGGAGTATTACGAGCAGTACTTC. V gene TRBV4-2 combines with J gene TRBJ2-7; 7 bases are shared with TRBD2. After removal of 1 base from V and 4 bases from J, the junction contained 4 bases not matched to a gene. The CDR3 sequence is 14 residues long. Per the germline V gene, CDR1 is LGHNA and CDR2 is YNFKEQ.

V and J are TRBV5-1 and TRBJ1-5; D remains unclear. V was cut by 3 bases and J by 4 bases, with 11 bases left in between. The CDR3 sequence is 14 residues long. CDR1 and CDR2 (germline): SGHRS, YFSETQ. CDR3 bases: TGCGCCAGCAGCTCCGGCGGTCAGAATCAGCCCCAGCATTTT. This translates into CASSSGGQNQPQHF.

This clonotype has more than one count but fewer than ten. The chain uses TRBV10-3 and TRBJ2-3; D is ambiguous. In germline, CDR1 is ENHRY, CDR2 SYGVKD. This CDR3 is built from 11 residues. Trimming cost V 6 bases and J 3 bases, with 4 bases left between them. CDR3 residues: CAISTTDTQYF. The CDR3 DNA sequence: TGTGCCATCAGCACTACAGATACGCAGTATTTT.

This clonotype occurred a few times. The J gene is TRBJ1-5, the V gene TRBV5-6; unclear D gene. The CDR3 loop spans 15 amino acids. V was pared by 0 bases and J by 0 bases, with 7 bases between. Germline V gives CDR1 SGHDT, CDR2 YYEEEE. The CDR3 protein is CASSLDQDSNQPQHF. The CDR3, as DNA: TGTGCCAGCAGCTTGGATCAGGATAGCAATCAGCCCCAGCATTTT.

V and J are TRBV7-2 and TRBJ1-2; D might be TRBD1 (5 bases). Germline V CDR1 and CDR2: SGHTA, FQGNSA. CDR3 size: 14 residues. Deletions cut 5 bases from V and 7 bases from J, with 17 bases between. The chain's CDR3 is CASSMKGQAVGYTF. The CDR3 DNA reads as TGTGCCAGCAGCATGAAGGGGCAGGCGGTTGGCTACACCTTC.

CDR3 sequence (DNA): TGTGCCAGCAGCCCCTCAGGGGATGGCTACACCTTC. It is translated as CASSPSGDGYTF. V is TRBV7-9 and J is TRBJ1-2, with D maybe TRBD1 (6 bases). The V end was cut by 5 bases, the J end by 6 bases, with 10 bases between. Germline CDR1 and CDR2: SEHNR and FQNEAQ (reference sequence). The length of the CDR3 is 12 residues. Full variable domain (outside the CDR3, taken from reference TRBV7-9 and TRBJ1-2): DTGVSQNPRHKITKRGQNVTFRCDPISEHNRLYWYRQTLGQGPEFLTYFQNEAQLEKSRLLSDRFSAERPKGSFSTLEIQRTEQGDSAMYLCASSPSGDGYTFGSGTRLTVV.

As concerns this clonotype: The CDR3 does not end in the conserved phenylalanine or tryptophan, so this is likely a read error. CDR3 coding DNA: TGTGCCACCAGCAGAGAGAACAGGGACCTTCGATTTACTGAAGCTTTCCTT. Translated: CATSRENRDLRFTEAFL. The V and J genes are TRBV15 and TRBJ1-1; tentative D call: TRBD1 (6 bases). This CDR3 is 17 amino acids long. V was clipped by 0 bases and J by 5 bases, with 19 bases between them. Germline CDR1 LNHNV, CDR2 YYDKDF (reference sequence).

V usage is TRBV7-6 and J usage is TRBJ2-7, with D maybe TRBD2 (5 bases). CDR1 SGHVS and CDR2 FNYEAQ come from the germline V gene. The CDR3 loop spans 15 amino acids. V lost 5 bases and J lost 3, with 17 bases in between. As DNA, the CDR3 is TGTGCCAGCAGCCGAAATGCCGGGATGAACTACGAGCAGTACTTC. Its protein is CASSRNAGMNYEQYF.

The CDR3 region is CASSYSRSSPDTQYF. CDR3 in DNA: TGTGCCAGCAGTTACAGTCGTTCTAGCCCAGATACGCAGTATTTT. The chain couples TRBV6-5 to TRBJ2-3; tentatively, D is TRBD2 (5 bases). Trimming shortened V by 2 bases and J by 4 bases, and 13 bases separated the two germline ends. The CDR3 runs 15 residues. CDR1 is MNHEY, CDR2 SVGAGI, per germline.

V is TRBV6-1 and J is TRBJ1-3; 7 nucleotides agree with TRBD1. The CDR3 has 14 amino acids. The ends lost 6 bases at V and 4 bases at J; junction bases unmatched: 6. Germline V gives CDR1 MNHNS, CDR2 SASEGT. The CDR3 DNA sequence: TGTGCCAGCAGGACAGGGTCCCGGGGAAACACCATATATTTT. Amino acid sequence: CASRTGSRGNTIYF.

In its sample, this clonotype was seen a few times. This rearrangement joins TRBV5-1 to TRBJ2-1, with 8 bases fitting TRBD2. The germline gives CDR1 SGHRS, CDR2 YFSETQ. The V and J ends lost 4 bases and 6 bases, in that order; junction bases with no gene match: 12. The CDR3 spans 16 residues. CDR3 loop: CASSPQTGTSFNEQFF. The CDR3 bases are TGCGCCAGCAGCCCCCAAACCGGGACTAGTTTCAATGAGCAGTTCTTC.

This clonotype was seen ten or more times. This chain links TRBV7-2 with TRBJ2-7; no definite D call. The CDR3 loop spans 15 amino acids. CDR1 and CDR2 from the germline V gene are SGHTA and FQGNSA. Trimming stripped 1 base from V and 1 base from J, with 11 bases between. CDR3 sequence: CASSLGPIQSYEQYF. In nucleotides, the CDR3 is TGTGCCAGCAGCTTAGGGCCAATCCAGTCCTACGAGCAGTACTTC.

The DNA for the CDR3 is TGTGCCAGCAGCGCGGACAGGGTCGTTGATACGCAGTATTTT. Translating it yields CASSADRVVDTQYF. This chain connects TRBV7-2 to TRBJ2-3; 8 bases agree with TRBD1. This CDR3 region has 14 residues. Germline lookup yields CDR1 SGHTA and CDR2 FQGNSA. With V trimmed by 5 bases and J by 6 bases, 7 bases remained unmatched.

This clonotype was picked up many times. J is TRBJ2-2 and V is TRBV18; D is undetermined. The CDR3 contains 13 residues. Trimming cost V 1 base and J 3 bases, with 3 bases left between them. Germline CDR1 reads KGHSH; CDR2 reads LQKENI. CDR3: CASSPLHTGELFF. CDR3 bases: TGTGCCAGCTCACCACTTCACACCGGGGAGCTGTTTTTT.

The chain is built from TRBV6-2 or TRBV6-3 and TRBJ2-3; no clear D gene. This CDR3 region has 14 residues. V lost 2 bases and J 3 bases, leaving 9 bases between the germline ends. Per germline, CDR1 MNHEY and CDR2 SVGEGT. The CDR3 bases are TGTGCCAGCAGTTACCCTTCGCAGACAGATACGCAGTATTTT. It codes for CASSYPSQTDTQYF.

The gene calls are TRBV2 and TRBJ2-4, with 15 bases matching TRBD2. From germline, CDR1 is SNHLY and CDR2 FYNNEI. V shed 5 bases and J 9 bases; nucleotides not matched to a gene: 5. The CDR3 covers 15 residues. The CDR3: CASSRTSGGVGIQYF. In DNA, the CDR3 is TGTGCCAGCAGTCGGACTAGCGGGGGGGTGGGCATTCAGTACTTC.

The V gene is TRBV25-1, the J gene TRBJ2-1, with 13 bases identical to TRBD2. With 2 bases clipped from V and 9 bases from J, the junction kept 7 bases outside the gene matches. Germline-derived CDR1 and CDR2 are MGHDK and SYGVNS. The CDR3 length is 16 residues. This CDR3 is CASSERTSGSGSEQFF. CDR3 coding DNA: TGTGCCAGCAGTGAACGGACTAGCGGGAGTGGAAGTGAGCAGTTCTTC.

This clonotype occurred many times. The V gene is TRBV18, the J gene TRBJ2-5; D unclear. The CDR3 contains 12 residues. V gave up 4 bases and J gave up 5 bases, with 8 bases separating them. Germline CDR1 is KGHSH and CDR2 is LQKENI. The DNA of the CDR3 is TGTGCCAGCTCACTCACACGGGAGACCCAGTACTTC. Translated, it gives CASSLTRETQYF.

This clonotype was found a few times. The V call is TRBV20-1, the J call TRBJ2-2; 8 positions agree with TRBD2. V shed 0 bases and J 4 bases; nucleotides not matched to a gene: 4. This CDR3 spans 15 amino acids. CDR1 is DFQATT and CDR2 is SNEGSKA in the germline V gene (reference sequence). The DNA of the CDR3 is TGCAGTGCTAGAGACGGGACTAGAATCACCGGGGAGCTGTTTTTT. It specifies CSARDGTRITGELFF.

There are many counts of this clonotype. The rearrangement joins TRBV12-3 or TRBV12-4 to TRBJ2-1; a weak D match, TRBD2 (6 bases). The CDR3 has 14 residues. Between the trimmed V and J ends, which lost 3 bases and 8 bases, there was a span of 14 bases. This CDR3 is CASSFRGGGDEQFF. The CDR3 region has the DNA TGTGCCAGCAGTTTCCGGGGCGGCGGGGATGAGCAGTTCTTC.

The chain carries TRBV10-3 and TRBJ2-7, with 8 bases that match TRBD1. Germline V gene data show CDR1 as ENHRY and CDR2 as SYGVKD. The CDR3 spans 15 residues. V was clipped by 2 bases and J by 5 bases; unmatched bases: 8. CDR3 nucleotide sequence: TGTGCCATCAGTGAGGGGGACAGGTCGCCGAACGAGCAGTACTTC. It translates to CAISEGDRSPNEQYF.